A selection of T cell receptor beta chains follows, all from one sample in a study of blood T cell repertoires in COVID-19. This table comes from immunoSEQ multiplex PCR, and its TCRdb copy is limited to in-frame clones, with some not included. The table lists approximately 200,000 clones, around 89% of them singletons. The sample comprised PBMCs or T cells enriched from blood (not recorded which). Every receptor here comes from a woman aged 18-29 years in a cohort exposed to, infected with or recovered from COVID-19 (not recorded which). Both conserved end residues are part of each CDR3. The D gene is left open where the match is weak. The size entry is marked missing in some rows and otherwise reads once, few, many or a size class.

CDR3aa,CDR3nt,j_gene,v_gene,d_gene,abundance
CASSLAGQADNSPLHF,TGCGCCAGCAGCTTGGCCGGACAGGCCGATAATTCACCCCTCCACTTT,TRBJ1-6,TRBV5-1,TRBD1,NA
CASSSSGTGAYEQYF,TGTGCCAGCAGCTCCTCCGGGACAGGGGCCTACGAGCAGTACTTC,TRBJ2-7,TRBV11-1,TRBD1,NA
CASSTLTGISTDTQYF,TGTGCCAGCAGTACTTTGACAGGGATTAGCACAGATACGCAGTATTTT,TRBJ2-3,TRBV28,TRBD1,NA
CASSSRADGTDTQYF,TGTGCCAGCAGCTCCCGAGCGGACGGCACAGATACGCAGTATTTT,TRBJ2-3,TRBV7-3,NA,NA
CASSFPDRATEAFF,TGTGCCAGCAGCTTCCCGGACAGGGCGACTGAAGCTTTCTTT,TRBJ1-1,TRBV4-2,TRBD1,NA
CASSNGQRNTEAFF,TGTGCCAGCAGCAACGGACAAAGGAACACTGAAGCTTTCTTT,TRBJ1-1,TRBV7-3,NA,few
CASSPEGVLSTEQYF,TGTGCCAGCAGTCCCGAAGGGGTTCTGTCGACCGAGCAGTACTTC,TRBJ2-7,TRBV6-5,NA,NA
CASSFVGQGLSGANVLTF,TGTGCCAGCAGCTTCGTCGGACAGGGTCTCTCTGGGGCCAACGTCCTGACTTTC,TRBJ2-6,TRBV5-6,TRBD1,NA
CSASSPLTNTEAFF,TGCAGTGCTAGTAGCCCCCTTACGAACACTGAAGCTTTCTTT,TRBJ1-1,TRBV20-1,NA,NA
CATSLTGFDQPQHF,TGTGCCACCAGTCTTACAGGGTTCGATCAGCCCCAGCATTTT,TRBJ1-5,TRBV24-1,NA,NA
CASQDRGYEQFF,TGTGCCAGCCAGGACAGGGGCTATGAGCAGTTCTTC,TRBJ2-1,TRBV2,TRBD1,NA
CASSVREGLAADEQFF,TGTGCCAGCAGCGTGAGGGAGGGACTAGCCGCCGATGAGCAGTTCTTC,TRBJ2-1,TRBV9,TRBD2,NA
CASSLSRDTLATDTQYF,TGTGCCAGTAGCCTTTCCCGGGACACGTTAGCAACAGATACGCAGTATTTT,TRBJ2-3,TRBV19,NA,NA
CASTFGGPKYGYTF,TGTGCCTCCACTTTCGGGGGACCGAAATATGGCTACACCTTC,TRBJ1-2,TRBV2,NA,NA
CASGPGQGYDYGYTF,TGTGCCAGCGGGCCGGGACAGGGGTATGACTATGGCTACACCTTC,TRBJ1-2,TRBV28,TRBD1,NA
CASRYRQGAATDTQYF,TGTGCCAGCAGATACCGACAGGGGGCCGCAACAGATACGCAGTATTTT,TRBJ2-3,TRBV7-2,TRBD1,NA
CASSERTSGSYEQYF,TGTGCCAGTAGTGAACGAACTAGCGGCTCCTACGAGCAGTACTTC,TRBJ2-7,TRBV19,TRBD2,once